These 32 T cell receptor beta chains share one sample of origin, sequenced in a study of cytomegalovirus exposure and HLA in healthy donors. A multiplex PCR was run with 60 Vbeta primers and 13 Jbeta primers. The method was immunoSEQ multiplex PCR; TCRdb's version includes in-frame clones alone and lacks a portion of them. The sample holds 84,000 or so clones; roughly three quarters are singletons and the top ten take 3.7%. The sequenced material came from PBMCs. These receptors all come from a man aged 30 to 39 in good health and CMV-seronegative.

This clone was recorded once. The chain is built from TRBV7-8 and TRBJ2-3, with D possibly TRBD2 on 6 matching bases. CDR1 and CDR2 from the germline V gene are SGHVS and FQNEAQ. The CDR3 loop spans 16 amino acids. Trimming cost V 0 bases and J 0 bases, with 10 bases left between them. The chain's CDR3 is CASSLAPAGSTDTQYF. CDR3 bases: TGTGCCAGCAGCTTAGCTCCAGCGGGTAGCACAGATACGCAGTATTTT.

The rearrangement uses TRBV27 and TRBJ2-7; 9 bases agree with TRBD1. Losses at the gene ends were 3 bases for V and 4 bases for J; bases not matched to a gene: 7. Germline V gives CDR1 MNHEY, CDR2 SMNVEV (reference sequence). This CDR3 has 15 amino acids. The CDR3 loop is CASSFRDRVFYEQYF. CDR3 DNA sequence: TGTGCCAGCAGTTTTCGGGACAGGGTGTTTTACGAGCAGTACTTC.

The chain joins TRBV4-2 to TRBJ1-1, with TRBD1 matching 7 bases. The germline gives CDR1 LGHNA, CDR2 YNFKEQ. The junction had 7 bases not matched to a gene; V was cut back by 5 bases and J by 1 base. This CDR3 region has 15 residues. In DNA, the CDR3 is TGTGCCAGCAGCAAACGGACAGGACAGAACACTGAAGCTTTCTTT. Translated, it gives CASSKRTGQNTEAFF.

The V call is TRBV6-1, the J call TRBJ2-7, with 9 bases matching TRBD1. The ends lost 0 bases at V and 2 bases at J; junction bases unmatched: 2. There are 15 residues in the CDR3. Germline CDR1 reads MNHNS; CDR2 reads SASEGT. The CDR3 sequence is CASSEAGTGPYEQYF. The DNA of the CDR3 is TGTGCCAGCAGTGAAGCAGGGACAGGGCCCTACGAGCAGTACTTC.

The chain recombines TRBV28 with TRBJ1-5; no firm D call. This CDR3 has 14 amino acids. Germline-derived CDR1 and CDR2 are MDHEN and SYDVKM. Trimming stripped 5 bases from V and 3 bases from J, with 11 bases between. CDR3 loop: CASSPTDSNQPQHF. CDR3 nucleotides: TGTGCCAGCAGTCCGACGGACTCCAATCAGCCCCAGCATTTT.

The table lists this clone with a count of one. The chain combines TRBV5-4 with TRBJ1-3; D gene uncertain. In germline, CDR1 is SGHNT, CDR2 YYREEE (reference sequence). V lost 4 bases and J lost 0, with 14 bases in between. This CDR3 contains 16 residues. As DNA, the CDR3 is TGTGCCAGCAGCCCGGGGTTATCCGGCTCTGGAAACACCATATATTTT. Amino acids: CASSPGLSGSGNTIYF.

The chain uses TRBV7-9 and TRBJ2-1; a possible D gene is TRBD2 (6 bases). Germline CDR1 SEHNR, CDR2 FQNEAQ (reference sequence). V was shortened by 1 base and J by 10 bases, with 14 bases between the two germline ends. The CDR3 is made up of 14 amino acids. Here the CDR3 reads CASSLVSGLTEQFF. CDR3 sequence (DNA): TGTGCCAGCAGCTTAGTAAGCGGGCTAACAGAGCAGTTCTTC.

The chain combines TRBV5-4 with TRBJ1-1; D not certain. CDR1 is SGHNT and CDR2 is YYREEE in the germline V gene (reference sequence). V lost 0 bases to trimming and J lost 0 bases, with 6 bases between them. The CDR3 length is 14 residues. This CDR3 reads CASSLAGMNTEAFF. CDR3 bases: TGTGCCAGCAGCTTGGCTGGCATGAACACTGAAGCTTTCTTT.

This clone showed up just a few times. As DNA, the CDR3 is TGTGCCAGTAGTAGATGGGCAGGGGTCAACTACGAGCAGTACTTC. Amino acid sequence: CASSRWAGVNYEQYF. V and J are TRBV19 and TRBJ2-7, with a tentative D call TRBD1 (6 bases). Trimming removed 4 bases from V and 3 bases from J, with 16 bases in between. The germline gives CDR1 LNHDA, CDR2 SQIVND (reference sequence). This CDR3 is built from 15 residues.

The V gene is TRBV21-1, the J gene TRBJ1-2. TRBV21-1 represents a pseudogene. The CDR3 consists of 15 residues. CDR3 loop: CASSSYPGVNYGYTF. The CDR3 DNA is TGTGCCAGCAGCTCCTACCCCGGGGTTAACTATGGCTACACCTTC.

The rearrangement uses TRBV18 and TRBJ1-5; 9 bases agree with TRBD1. The trim removed 6 bases at V and 16 bases at J, leaving 10 bases unmatched. This CDR3 comprises 12 residues. CDR1 is KGHSH, CDR2 LQKENI, per germline. The DNA for the CDR3 is TGTGCCAGCTCCCTTACGGGACAGGGAGGACATTTT. Amino acids: CASSLTGQGGHF.

CDR3: CASSVHYMETQYF. CDR3 sequence (DNA): TGTGCCAGCAGCGTCCATTACATGGAGACCCAGTACTTC. The V and J genes are TRBV7-9 and TRBJ2-5; D not certain. Trimming removed 5 bases at V and 5 bases at J, with 12 bases between. Germline assignment: CDR1 SEHNR and CDR2 FQNEAQ (reference sequence). The CDR3 is 13 residues long.

A note on this clone: The same CDR3 arises from other DNA sequences in this sample as well. The rearrangement links TRBV30 to TRBJ2-5, with a possible D match to TRBD2 (6 bases). Germline V gene sequence: CDR1 GTSNPN, CDR2 SVGIG (reference sequence). Trimming left V 0 bases short and J 4 bases short, with 9 bases between. The CDR3 has 13 residues. This CDR3 reads CAWSVGGAETQYF. DNA for the CDR3: TGTGCCTGGAGTGTTGGAGGGGCAGAGACCCAGTACTTC.

The V call is TRBV4-2, the J call TRBJ2-2, with 9 bases identical to TRBD2. The junction had 5 bases not matched to a gene; V was cut back by 0 bases and J by 0 bases. The CDR3 consists of 18 residues. Per the germline V gene, CDR1 is LGHNA and CDR2 is YNFKEQ. The CDR3 nucleotides are TGTGCCAGCAGCCAAGAACAAGCGGGGGGAACGAACACCGGGGAGCTGTTTTTT. This codes for CASSQEQAGGTNTGELFF.

The V and J genes are TRBV5-1 and TRBJ2-2; 9 nucleotides line up with TRBD1. Germline values: CDR1 SGHRS, CDR2 YFSETQ. The CDR3 runs to 18 residues. The V segment lost 3 bases and the J segment 7 bases; nucleotides outside the gene matches: 16. CDR3: CASSSLSTGTGSDGELFF. The CDR3 DNA sequence: TGCGCCAGCAGCTCCTTATCGACCGGGACAGGGTCTGACGGGGAGCTGTTTTTT.

This chain uses TRBV11-2 with TRBJ2-7; D remains ambiguous. Germline CDR1 is SGHAT and CDR2 is FQNNGV. Trimming pared 5 bases from V and 0 bases from J, leaving 5 bases between. This CDR3 has 12 residues. The CDR3 region has the DNA TGTGCCAGCAGCCTAAACTCCTACGAGCAGTACTTC. Amino acid sequence: CASSLNSYEQYF.

A few counts support this clone. This rearrangement joins TRBV7-2 to TRBJ2-5; 8 positions agree with TRBD1. Unmatched junction bases numbered 9, after V lost 5 bases and J lost 1 base. From germline, CDR1 is SGHTA and CDR2 FQGNSA. The length of the CDR3 is 16 residues. The CDR3, as DNA: TGTGCCAGCAGCCTGCAAAGTGGGACAGGCCAAGAGACCCAGTACTTC. Its translation: CASSLQSGTGQETQYF. The complete variable domain, with remaining parts taken from reference TRBV7-2 and TRBJ2-5, reads GAGVSQSPSNKVTEKGKDVELRCDPISGHTALYWYRQSLGQGLEFLIYFQGNSAPDKSGLPSDRFSAERTGGSVSTLTIQRTQQEDSAVYLCASSLQSGTGQETQYFGPGTRLLVL.

In this sample, this clone turned up a few times. This sequence joins TRBV25-1 and TRBJ1-1, with D hard to call. Trimming stripped 1 base from V and 8 bases from J, with 8 bases between. This CDR3 is built from 12 residues. Germline V gene lookup returns CDR1 MGHDK and CDR2 SYGVNS. The CDR3 here is CASSESWPEAFF. The CDR3 bases are TGTGCCAGCAGTGAATCGTGGCCCGAAGCTTTCTTT.

The chain employs TRBV4-2 and TRBJ1-5; D is undetermined. The germline V and J ends were trimmed by 0 bases and 6 bases, with 3 bases remaining between them. The V gene's germline CDR1 is LGHNA and CDR2 YNFKEQ. This CDR3 comprises 12 residues. CDR3 in amino acids: CASSQDGQPQHF. The CDR3 nucleotides are TGTGCCAGCAGCCAAGACGGTCAGCCCCAGCATTTT.

The chain couples TRBV29-1 to TRBJ1-1; TRBD1 is a possible D gene (5 bases). Trimming cost V 6 bases and J 4 bases, with 12 bases left between them. CDR3 length: 12 amino acids. From germline, CDR1 is SQVTM and CDR2 ANQGSEA. The chain's CDR3 is CSVEEGSTEAFF. The CDR3 coding sequence is TGCAGCGTGGAGGAGGGGAGCACTGAAGCTTTCTTT.

V usage is TRBV6-6 and J usage is TRBJ2-1; TRBD2 matches 8 bases. Trimming removed 6 bases from V and 7 bases from J; junction bases left unmatched: 8. CDR1 is MNHNY, CDR2 SVGAGI, per germline (reference sequence). The CDR3 consists of 14 residues. The CDR3 here is CASRSSGRGNEQFF. As DNA, the CDR3 is TGTGCCAGCAGGTCCAGCGGGAGAGGGAATGAGCAGTTCTTC.

This clone was counted a single time. The chain couples TRBV7-9 to TRBJ2-1, with 11 bases lining up with TRBD2. J was trimmed by 3 bases and V by 9 bases; bases with no gene match: 7. The CDR3 loop spans 15 amino acids. CDR1 is SEHNR, CDR2 FQNEAQ, per germline (reference sequence). CDR3 residues: CASRSGTSGYNEQFF. The CDR3 bases are TGTGCCAGTCGATCGGGGACTAGCGGCTACAATGAGCAGTTCTTC.

The chain recombines TRBV5-4 with TRBJ2-1, with D possibly being TRBD2 (5 bases). From germline, CDR1 is SGHNT and CDR2 YYREEE (reference sequence). This CDR3 region has 15 residues. Deletions cut 4 bases from V and 1 base from J, with 12 bases between. The CDR3 coding sequence is TGTGCCAGCAGCCCCGATGGGGAGTCCTACAATGAGCAGTTCTTC. Protein sequence: CASSPDGESYNEQFF.

The genes are TRBV7-9 and TRBJ2-1; 8 bases align to TRBD1. The J segment lost 12 bases and the V segment lost 1 base, leaving 11 bases of the junction unmatched. This CDR3 is 15 amino acids long. CDR1 and CDR2 (germline): SEHNR, FQNEAQ (reference sequence). The DNA for the CDR3 is TGTGCCAGCAGCTTAGGACAGGGGCGTCTTCATGGGCAGTTCTTC. Translated, it gives CASSLGQGRLHGQFF.

This chain uses TRBV28 with TRBJ2-7; D is unclear. From germline, CDR1 is MDHEN and CDR2 SYDVKM. V was clipped by 1 base and J by 4 bases, with 11 bases between them. This CDR3 has 14 residues. Here the CDR3 reads CASSLFRNKYEQYF. DNA for the CDR3: TGTGCCAGCAGTTTATTCAGGAACAAATACGAGCAGTACTTC.

The rearrangement uses TRBV7-2 and TRBJ1-2; D is uncertain. The CDR3 covers 13 residues. The V end lost 6 bases, the J end lost 2 bases, and 10 bases lay between the germline ends. Germline V lookup: CDR1 SGHTA, CDR2 FQGNSA. In DNA, the CDR3 is TGTGCCAGCAGTTTTAGCCAGAACTATGGCTACACCTTC. Amino acids: CASSFSQNYGYTF.

The V call is TRBV4-2, the J call TRBJ2-7, with D possibly being TRBD1 (5 bases). Germline V CDR1 and CDR2: LGHNA, YNFKEQ. Trimming took 0 bases from V and 0 from J, leaving 9 bases between them. CDR3 size: 15 residues. The DNA for the CDR3 is TGTGCCAGCAGCCAAGAATCTGACAGCTCCTACGAGCAGTACTTC. Translation: CASSQESDSSYEQYF.

This clone has a single count. This chain joins TRBV6-5 and TRBJ1-4; possibly TRBD1 for D (6 bases). Between the trimmed V and J ends, which lost 5 bases and 4 bases, there was a span of 8 bases. CDR1 and CDR2 (germline): MNHEY, SVGAGI. The length of the CDR3 is 13 residues. In nucleotides, the CDR3 is TGTGCCAGCAGTCAACAGGGTAATGAAAAACTGTTTTTT. Its translation: CASSQQGNEKLFF.

The chain combines TRBV28 with TRBJ1-4, with 8 bases identical to TRBD1. Unmatched junction bases numbered 5, after V lost 6 bases and J lost 5 bases. The CDR3 spans 14 residues. Per the germline V gene, CDR1 is MDHEN and CDR2 is SYDVKM. The CDR3 loop reads CASSTGGKNEKLFF. The DNA of the CDR3 is TGTGCCAGCAGCACAGGGGGGAAGAATGAAAAACTGTTTTTT.

The chain recombines TRBV7-9 with TRBJ2-4; TRBD1 matches at 7 bases. The junction had 10 bases not matched to a gene; V was cut back by 4 bases and J by 7 bases. The CDR3 contains 15 residues. The V gene's germline CDR1 is SEHNR and CDR2 FQNEAQ (reference sequence). The CDR3 spells CASSSWTGLPNIQYF. CDR3 bases: TGTGCCAGCAGCTCCTGGACAGGTCTTCCGAACATTCAGTACTTC.

The chain recombines TRBV7-7 with TRBJ2-5; 10 bases are a match to TRBD1. The germline CDR1 and CDR2 sequences are SSHAT and FNYEAQ (reference sequence). V dropped 1 base and J dropped 7; count of bases not matched to a gene: 12. CDR3 size: 17 residues. CDR3 region: CASSLGPPGQGYGTQYF. In nucleotides, the CDR3 is TGTGCCAGCAGCTTAGGACCCCCGGGACAGGGGTACGGGACCCAGTACTTC.

This chain uses TRBV2 with TRBJ1-5; no clear D. This CDR3 spans 13 amino acids. Looked up from germline, CDR1 is SNHLY and CDR2 is FYNNEI. V was clipped by 10 bases and J by 5 bases, with 15 bases between them. This CDR3 reads CATSEISDQPQHF. In DNA form, the CDR3 reads TGTGCCACCTCGGAGATTTCCGATCAGCCCCAGCATTTT.